This T cell receptor (beta chain) came from a study of chemoradiotherapy in HPV16-positive cancers. Study-level findings and limits: HPV-specific T cells were functionally defined from only two HPV16-positive patients.

V dropped 2 bases and J dropped 0 bases, with 5 bases sitting between them. The germline gives CDR1 SGHTA, CDR2 FQGNSA. The CDR3 spans 14 residues. About this clone: Its antigen is currently unknown.

Sequencing was performed with immunoSEQ multiplex PCR; in TCRdb, only in-frame clones are kept and a portion is missing. The sample holds around 33,000 clones, more than 85% seen once. Sequencing was performed on blood, taken from a patient who underwent chemoradiotherapy. V gene TRBV7-2 combines with J gene TRBJ1-3; unclear D gene. The origin of this receptor is a human donor with HPV-associated anogenital cancer. The CDR3 DNA is TGTGCCAGCAGCTTACAATACTCTGGAAACACCATATATTTT. As protein: CASSLQYSGNTIYF. Full variable domain (remainder filled in from reference TRBV7-2 and TRBJ1-3): GAGVSQSPSNKVTEKGKDVELRCDPISGHTALYWYRQSLGQGLEFLIYFQGNSAPDKSGLPSDRFSAERTGGSVSTLTIQRTQQEDSAVYLCASSLQYSGNTIYFGEGSWLTVV.